This is a list of T cell receptor beta chains from one sample in a study of glioma-infiltrating T cells. TCRdb itself ran the multiplex PCR reads through MiXCR, one entry per CDR3 protein. The table has 400,000 or so distinct CDR3 sequences, 41% seen once. The source material was glioma tissue, nonneoplastic brain tissue, or PBMCs (not recorded which). All receptors come from a human donor with low-grade glioma or glioblastoma, undergoing nonglioma brain surgery, or in good health (not recorded which). Each CDR3 is given with its conserved first and last residue. The D gene is left open where the match is weak. The size of a clone is reported for some rows only, either as once, few or many, or as a class for expanded clones.

d_gene: NA
abundance: NA
v_gene: TRBV28
j_gene: TRBJ2-1
CDR3aa: CASSSPGAYNEQFF
CDR3nt: TGTGCCAGCAGTTCACCGGGGGCCTACAATGAGCAGTTCTTC

d_gene: TRBD2
abundance: NA
v_gene: TRBV6-2/TRBV6-3
j_gene: TRBJ2-4
CDR3aa: CASSQRPPGLADNEQYF
CDR3nt: TGTGCCAGCAGTCAACGCCCCCCGGGACTAGCGGATAATGAGCAGTACTTC

d_gene: NA
abundance: few
v_gene: TRBV7-2
j_gene: TRBJ2-3
CDR3aa: CASSLFGAVRTDTQYF
CDR3nt: TGTGCCAGCAGCTTATTTGGAGCCGTACGCACAGATACGCAGTATTTT

d_gene: NA
abundance: NA
v_gene: TRBV7-3
j_gene: TRBJ1-1
CDR3aa: CASSPDGITEAFF
CDR3nt: TGTGCCAGCAGCCCAGATGGCATCACTGAAGCTTTCTTT

d_gene: NA
abundance: NA
v_gene: TRBV19
j_gene: TRBJ1-2
CDR3aa: CASSALGPYYGYTF
CDR3nt: TGTGCCAGTAGTGCCCTCGGCCCGTACTATGGCTACACCTTC

d_gene: TRBD1
abundance: once
v_gene: TRBV28
j_gene: TRBJ1-2
CDR3aa: CASSLRTDRGPGYTF
CDR3nt: TGTGCCAGCAGCCTACGAACGGACAGGGGGCCTGGCTACACCTTC

d_gene: NA
abundance: few
v_gene: TRBV20-1
j_gene: TRBJ1-2
CDR3aa: CSAPKNREDYGYTF
CDR3nt: TGCAGTGCCCCTAAAAACAGGGAGGACTATGGCTACACCTTC

d_gene: NA
abundance: NA
v_gene: TRBV24-1
j_gene: TRBJ2-1
CDR3aa: CATSDYDSAIDEQFF
CDR3nt: TGTGCCACTAGTGATTACGACTCCGCCATTGATGAGCAGTTCTTC

d_gene: NA
abundance: NA
v_gene: TRBV12-3/TRBV12-4
j_gene: TRBJ2-1
CDR3aa: CASTYGRLIYEQFF
CDR3nt: TGTGCCAGCACTTACGGGAGACTAATCTATGAGCAGTTCTTC

d_gene: NA
abundance: NA
v_gene: TRBV12-3/TRBV12-4
j_gene: TRBJ2-7
CDR3aa: CASRRGSEGTYEQYF
CDR3nt: TGTGCCAGCAGAAGGGGAAGCGAGGGTACCTACGAGCAGTACTTC

d_gene: NA
abundance: NA
v_gene: TRBV2
j_gene: TRBJ1-1
CDR3aa: CASSVGQLGNTEAFF
CDR3nt: TGTGCCAGCAGTGTTGGACAGTTAGGAAACACTGAAGCTTTCTTT

d_gene: NA
abundance: many
v_gene: TRBV28
j_gene: TRBJ2-7
CDR3aa: CASSSFIRSEQYF
CDR3nt: TGTGCCAGCAGTTCTTTTATTCGGAGCGAGCAGTACTTC

d_gene: NA
abundance: NA
v_gene: TRBV14
j_gene: TRBJ1-1
CDR3aa: CASSQVSGARTEAFF
CDR3nt: TGTGCCAGCAGCCAAGTCTCAGGGGCGCGAACTGAAGCTTTCTTT

d_gene: NA
abundance: many
v_gene: TRBV28
j_gene: TRBJ1-1
CDR3aa: CASSWQNTEAFF
CDR3nt: TGTGCCAGCAGTTGGCAGAACACTGAAGCTTTCTTT

d_gene: NA
abundance: few
v_gene: TRBV15
j_gene: TRBJ2-3
CDR3aa: CATSRGRSTDTQYF
CDR3nt: TGTGCCACCAGCAGAGGAAGGAGCACAGATACGCAGTATTTT

d_gene: NA
abundance: few
v_gene: TRBV6-1
j_gene: TRBJ2-6
CDR3aa: CASSEARRGRGPLSGANVLTF
CDR3nt: TGTGCCAGCAGTGAAGCGAGAAGAGGCAGGGGTCCCCTCTCTGGGGCCAACGTCCTGACTTTC

d_gene: NA
abundance: NA
v_gene: TRBV27
j_gene: TRBJ2-3
CDR3aa: CASSVDPGTTDTQYF
CDR3nt: TGTGCCAGCAGCGTAGACCCGGGGACCACAGATACGCAGTATTTT

d_gene: NA
abundance: many
v_gene: TRBV27
j_gene: TRBJ1-2
CDR3aa: CASSSRPGVYGYTF
CDR3nt: TGTGCCAGCAGTTCGAGACCAGGGGTCTATGGCTACACCTTC

d_gene: NA
abundance: NA
v_gene: TRBV7-9
j_gene: TRBJ1-1
CDR3aa: CASSLGRREVW
CDR3nt: TGTGCCAGCAGCTTAGGCCGAAGGGAAGTATGG

d_gene: NA
abundance: NA
v_gene: TRBV7-2
j_gene: TRBJ2-2
CDR3aa: CASSFVFTGELFF
CDR3nt: TGTGCCAGCAGCTTCGTATTCACCGGGGAGCTGTTTTTT

d_gene: TRBD2
abundance: NA
v_gene: TRBV20-1
j_gene: TRBJ2-7
CDR3aa: CSATKIAPGLAGGYEQYF
CDR3nt: TGCAGTGCTACCAAGATAGCCCCAGGACTAGCGGGAGGCTACGAGCAGTACTTC

d_gene: TRBD1
abundance: few
v_gene: TRBV28
j_gene: TRBJ1-2
CDR3aa: CASRKYPGYRGGDYGYTF
CDR3nt: TGTGCCAGCAGGAAATACCCGGGTTACAGGGGAGGGGACTATGGCTACACCTTC

d_gene: TRBD2
abundance: NA
v_gene: TRBV7-3
j_gene: TRBJ2-1
CDR3aa: CASSGTSGAFNKQFF
CDR3nt: TGTGCCAGCAGCGGAACTAGCGGGGCCTTCAATAAGCAGTTCTTC